A selection of T cell receptor beta chains follows, all from one sample in a study of tumor-infiltrating lymphocytes in oesophageal squamous cell carcinoma. TCRdb analysed the PCR reads with MiXCR anew, one entry per CDR3 protein. The sample records some 12,000 distinct CDR3 sequences, around 52% being singletons. Sequencing was performed on esophageal tumor tissue. These receptors were obtained from a female donor with esophageal squamous cell carcinoma. Each CDR3 is given with its conserved first and last residue. Each record gives: J gene, D gene, V gene, clone size, CDR3 protein, CDR3 DNA. D genes are given only for firm matches. Size is omitted from some rows. Given values are once, few, many or a class for expanded clones.

j_gene: TRBJ2-7
d_gene: -
v_gene: TRBV7-2
abundance: -
CDR3aa: CASSLAWGPYEQYF
CDR3nt: TGTGCCAGCAGCTTAGCCTGGGGGCCCTACGAGCAGTACTTC

j_gene: TRBJ2-3
d_gene: -
v_gene: TRBV7-3
abundance: -
CDR3aa: CASSSVFGDTQYF
CDR3nt: TGTGCCAGCAGCTCGGTTTTCGGGGATACGCAGTATTTT

j_gene: TRBJ1-1
d_gene: -
v_gene: TRBV7-2
abundance: -
CDR3aa: CASSLGVLNTEAFF
CDR3nt: TGTGCCAGCAGCCTAGGGGTTCTGAACACTGAAGCTTTCTTT

j_gene: TRBJ2-1
d_gene: TRBD2
v_gene: TRBV12-3/TRBV12-4
abundance: -
CDR3aa: CASRGRPGTSGISYNEQFF
CDR3nt: TGTGCCAGCAGAGGCCGGCCTGGGACTAGCGGGATCTCCTACAATGAGCAGTTCTTC

j_gene: TRBJ1-2
d_gene: -
v_gene: TRBV11-2
abundance: few
CDR3aa: CASSLGGHPSAGYTF
CDR3nt: TGTGCCAGCAGCTTAGGTGGACATCCCTCAGCGGGCTACACCTTC

j_gene: TRBJ2-7
d_gene: TRBD2
v_gene: TRBV28
abundance: once
CDR3aa: CASRTSISAKEYF
CDR3nt: TGTGCCAGCCGGACTAGCATTTCCGCTAAGGAGTACTTC

j_gene: TRBJ2-3
d_gene: -
v_gene: TRBV6-1
abundance: -
CDR3aa: CASSDQDTQYF
CDR3nt: TGTGCCAGCAGTGATCAGGATACGCAGTATTTT

j_gene: TRBJ2-6
d_gene: -
v_gene: TRBV7-9
abundance: medium-sized
CDR3aa: CASSPNSGANVLTF
CDR3nt: TGTGCCAGCAGCCCGAACTCTGGGGCCAACGTCCTGACTTTC

j_gene: TRBJ2-1
d_gene: TRBD2
v_gene: TRBV5-6
abundance: -
CDR3aa: CASSFLAGGEQFF
CDR3nt: TGTGCCAGCAGCTTCCTAGCGGGAGGTGAGCAGTTCTTC

j_gene: TRBJ2-7
d_gene: TRBD1
v_gene: TRBV10-3
abundance: -
CDR3aa: CAISESPGQGTEQYF
CDR3nt: TGTGCCATCAGTGAGTCACCGGGACAGGGCACCGAGCAGTACTTC

j_gene: TRBJ1-4
d_gene: -
v_gene: TRBV6-2/TRBV6-3
abundance: many
CDR3aa: CASSYLGTTTNEKLFF
CDR3nt: TGTGCCAGCAGTTACCTTGGGACAACAACTAATGAAAAACTGTTTTTT

j_gene: TRBJ2-1
d_gene: -
v_gene: TRBV7-2
abundance: -
CDR3aa: CASSFTSSLSSYNEQFF
CDR3nt: TGTGCCAGCAGCTTCACTAGCAGTCTAAGCTCCTACAATGAGCAGTTCTTC

j_gene: TRBJ2-5
d_gene: -
v_gene: TRBV28
abundance: -
CDR3aa: CASTLGVTQYF
CDR3nt: TGTGCCAGCACTCTTGGGGTGACCCAGTACTTC

j_gene: TRBJ1-6
d_gene: -
v_gene: TRBV12-3/TRBV12-4
abundance: many
CDR3aa: CASRPRDHNSPLHF
CDR3nt: TGTGCCAGCAGACCCAGGGATCATAATTCACCCCTCCACTTT

j_gene: TRBJ2-7
d_gene: TRBD2
v_gene: TRBV12-3/TRBV12-4
abundance: -
CDR3aa: CASSTHSGSSYEQYF
CDR3nt: TGTGCCAGCAGTACCCATAGCGGGAGCTCCTACGAGCAGTACTTC

j_gene: TRBJ2-7
d_gene: TRBD1
v_gene: TRBV27
abundance: few
CDR3aa: CASSSGTVTYEQYF
CDR3nt: TGTGCCAGCAGTTCCGGGACAGTGACCTACGAGCAGTACTTC

j_gene: TRBJ2-1
d_gene: TRBD2
v_gene: TRBV10-3
abundance: few
CDR3aa: CAIRPGLAGALDNEQFF
CDR3nt: TGTGCCATCAGACCGGGACTAGCGGGAGCCCTTGACAATGAGCAGTTCTTC

j_gene: TRBJ2-5
d_gene: TRBD2
v_gene: TRBV28
abundance: -
CDR3aa: CASSMRERYEETQYF
CDR3nt: TGTGCCAGCAGCATGCGGGAGCGATATGAGGAGACCCAGTACTTC

j_gene: TRBJ2-7
d_gene: -
v_gene: TRBV7-2
abundance: -
CDR3aa: CASSLGASSGEQYF
CDR3nt: TGTGCCAGCAGCTTAGGCGCTAGTTCCGGCGAGCAGTACTTC

j_gene: TRBJ2-1
d_gene: -
v_gene: TRBV7-9
abundance: -
CDR3aa: CASSTLVDEQFF
CDR3nt: TGTGCCAGCAGCACCCTAGTCGATGAGCAGTTCTTC

j_gene: TRBJ1-2
d_gene: TRBD1
v_gene: TRBV7-3
abundance: -
CDR3aa: CASSATGDNYGYTF
CDR3nt: TGTGCCAGCAGCGCGACAGGGGATAACTATGGCTACACCTTC

j_gene: TRBJ1-5
d_gene: -
v_gene: TRBV6-2/TRBV6-3
abundance: -
CDR3aa: CASSPDIFLPQHF
CDR3nt: TGTGCCAGCAGTCCGGACATTTTTTTGCCCCAGCATTTT

j_gene: TRBJ2-1
d_gene: TRBD1
v_gene: TRBV28
abundance: -
CDR3aa: CASSSGTAIYNEQFF
CDR3nt: TGTGCCAGCAGTTCCGGGACAGCTATCTACAATGAGCAGTTCTTC

j_gene: TRBJ1-1
d_gene: -
v_gene: TRBV19
abundance: -
CDR3aa: CASSVQGAGAEAFF
CDR3nt: TGTGCCAGTAGTGTCCAGGGCGCCGGGGCTGAAGCTTTCTTT

j_gene: TRBJ1-2
d_gene: -
v_gene: TRBV7-6
abundance: -
CDR3aa: CASSLEAGTYGYTF
CDR3nt: TGTGCCAGCAGCTTAGAGGCAGGGACCTATGGCTACACCTTC

j_gene: TRBJ2-3
d_gene: TRBD2
v_gene: TRBV11-2
abundance: many
CDR3aa: CASSFRGGRGNADTQYF
CDR3nt: TGTGCCAGCAGCTTCCGTGGCGGGAGGGGGAACGCAGATACGCAGTATTTT

j_gene: TRBJ2-5
d_gene: TRBD1
v_gene: TRBV18
abundance: -
CDR3aa: CASSRQGRETQYF
CDR3nt: TGTGCCAGCTCGCGACAGGGGAGGGAGACCCAGTACTTC

j_gene: TRBJ1-3
d_gene: TRBD1
v_gene: TRBV6-6
abundance: -
CDR3aa: CASSGTGAVLSGNTIYF
CDR3nt: TGTGCCAGCTCCGGGACAGGGGCCGTTCTCTCTGGAAACACCATATATTTT

j_gene: TRBJ1-2
d_gene: -
v_gene: TRBV12-3/TRBV12-4
abundance: medium-sized
CDR3aa: CASSLRGEGYGYTF
CDR3nt: TGTGCCAGCAGTTTACGGGGGGAGGGTTACGGCTACACCTTC

j_gene: TRBJ2-3
d_gene: TRBD2
v_gene: TRBV7-8
abundance: -
CDR3aa: CASSLILAGGKTDTQYF
CDR3nt: TGTGCCAGCAGCTTGATACTAGCGGGAGGAAAAACAGATACGCAGTATTTT

j_gene: TRBJ1-1
d_gene: -
v_gene: TRBV6-6
abundance: -
CDR3aa: CASSYPGNTEAFF
CDR3nt: TGTGCCAGCAGTTACCCCGGCAACACTGAAGCTTTCTTT

j_gene: TRBJ1-6
d_gene: -
v_gene: TRBV12-3/TRBV12-4
abundance: -
CDR3aa: CASRQAYNSPLHF
CDR3nt: TGTGCCAGCAGACAGGCTTATAATTCACCCCTCCACTTT

j_gene: TRBJ2-5
d_gene: TRBD2
v_gene: TRBV10-2
abundance: -
CDR3aa: CASRVAGGEDEQYF
CDR3nt: TGCGCCAGCAGGGTAGCGGGAGGGGAGGATGAGCAGTACTTC

j_gene: TRBJ1-5
d_gene: -
v_gene: TRBV28
abundance: -
CDR3aa: CASSPQGSQPQHF
CDR3nt: TGTGCCAGCAGTCCCCAGGGAAGTCAGCCCCAGCATTTT

j_gene: TRBJ2-2
d_gene: TRBD2
v_gene: TRBV7-9
abundance: large
CDR3aa: CASRPTSGGANTGELFF
CDR3nt: TGTGCCAGCAGACCTACTAGCGGGGGGGCGAACACCGGGGAGCTGTTTTTT

j_gene: TRBJ2-7
d_gene: -
v_gene: TRBV7-2
abundance: few
CDR3aa: CASSSVDSGSYEQYF
CDR3nt: TGTGCCAGCAGCTCCGTCGACTCTGGCTCCTACGAGCAGTACTTC

j_gene: TRBJ2-3
d_gene: -
v_gene: TRBV27
abundance: -
CDR3aa: CASLPTLLQGPTTDTQYF
CDR3nt: TGTGCCAGTCTACCCACATTATTACAGGGCCCCACCACAGATACGCAGTATTTT

j_gene: TRBJ2-7
d_gene: TRBD1
v_gene: TRBV7-9
abundance: -
CDR3aa: CASSTDRGEQYF
CDR3nt: TGTGCCAGCAGCACGGACAGGGGCGAGCAGTACTTC

j_gene: TRBJ2-1
d_gene: -
v_gene: TRBV24-1
abundance: -
CDR3aa: CATSVPGVVDEQFF
CDR3nt: TGTGCCACCAGTGTTCCGGGAGTAGTCGATGAGCAGTTCTTC

j_gene: TRBJ2-1
d_gene: -
v_gene: TRBV7-3
abundance: few
CDR3aa: CASSLWGETSYNEQFF
CDR3nt: TGTGCCAGCAGCTTATGGGGGGAGACCTCCTACAATGAGCAGTTCTTC

j_gene: TRBJ2-2
d_gene: -
v_gene: TRBV2
abundance: -
CDR3aa: CASSEGRRGELFF
CDR3nt: TGTGCCAGCAGTGAAGGGAGGAGGGGGGAGCTGTTTTTT

j_gene: TRBJ2-1
d_gene: TRBD1
v_gene: TRBV7-8
abundance: -
CDR3aa: CASSLTGETSYNEQFF
CDR3nt: TGTGCCAGCAGCTTAACAGGGGAGACCTCCTACAATGAGCAGTTCTTC

j_gene: TRBJ1-1
d_gene: -
v_gene: TRBV6-1
abundance: once
CDR3aa: CASSERRGEAFF
CDR3nt: TGTGCCAGCAGTGAACGAAGGGGTGAAGCTTTCTTT

j_gene: TRBJ1-5
d_gene: -
v_gene: TRBV3-1
abundance: -
CDR3aa: CASSRGGGRSSNQPQHF
CDR3nt: TGTGCCAGCAGCCGGGGGGGGGGACGCAGTAGCAATCAGCCCCAGCATTTT

j_gene: TRBJ1-1
d_gene: TRBD1
v_gene: TRBV7-3
abundance: -
CDR3aa: CASSLPTGTGKNTEAFF
CDR3nt: TGTGCCAGCAGCTTACCCACGGGGACAGGGAAGAACACTGAAGCTTTCTTT

j_gene: TRBJ2-3
d_gene: -
v_gene: TRBV7-7
abundance: medium-sized
CDR3aa: CASSASGTDTQYF
CDR3nt: TGTGCTAGCAGCGCCTCAGGGACAGATACGCAGTATTTT

j_gene: TRBJ2-7
d_gene: TRBD2
v_gene: TRBV12-3/TRBV12-4
abundance: -
CDR3aa: CASSLAGAIHEQYF
CDR3nt: TGTGCCAGCAGCCTAGCGGGAGCCATCCACGAGCAGTACTTC

j_gene: TRBJ2-7
d_gene: -
v_gene: TRBV7-3
abundance: few
CDR3aa: CASSRQASKSYEQYF
CDR3nt: TGTGCCAGCAGCCGACAGGCCTCAAAATCCTACGAGCAGTACTTC

j_gene: TRBJ2-1
d_gene: -
v_gene: TRBV28
abundance: -
CDR3aa: CASREDSGDNEQFF
CDR3nt: TGTGCCAGCAGGGAGGATAGCGGAGACAATGAGCAGTTCTTC

j_gene: TRBJ2-7
d_gene: TRBD2
v_gene: TRBV6-1
abundance: many
CDR3aa: CASSDASGGRPYEQYF
CDR3nt: TGTGCCAGCAGTGATGCCAGCGGGGGCCGTCCATACGAGCAGTACTTC

j_gene: TRBJ1-1
d_gene: -
v_gene: TRBV2
abundance: -
CDR3aa: CASRRGQMNTEAFF
CDR3nt: TGTGCCAGCAGGCGAGGACAGATGAACACTGAAGCTTTCTTT

j_gene: TRBJ2-1
d_gene: -
v_gene: TRBV11-3
abundance: -
CDR3aa: CASSSNSYNEQFF
CDR3nt: TGTGCCAGCAGCTCAAACAGCTACAATGAGCAGTTCTTC

j_gene: TRBJ2-2
d_gene: -
v_gene: TRBV7-3
abundance: -
CDR3aa: CASSQTLGGELFF
CDR3nt: TGTGCCAGCAGCCAGACTCTAGGGGGGGAGCTGTTTTTT